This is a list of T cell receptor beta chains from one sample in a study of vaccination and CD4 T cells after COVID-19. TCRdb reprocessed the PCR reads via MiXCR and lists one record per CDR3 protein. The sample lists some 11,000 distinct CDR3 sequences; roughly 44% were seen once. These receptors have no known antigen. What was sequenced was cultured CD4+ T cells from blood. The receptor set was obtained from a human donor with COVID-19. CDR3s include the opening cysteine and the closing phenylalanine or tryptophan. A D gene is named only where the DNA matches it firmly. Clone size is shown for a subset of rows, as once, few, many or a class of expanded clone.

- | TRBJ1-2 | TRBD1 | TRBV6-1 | CASRTGDRPYGYTF
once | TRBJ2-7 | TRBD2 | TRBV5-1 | CASSLGASGAAYEQYF
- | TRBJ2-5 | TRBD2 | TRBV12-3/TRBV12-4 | CASSLAPGLAGGRQETQYF
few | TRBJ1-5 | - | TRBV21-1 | CASSDGCQPQHF
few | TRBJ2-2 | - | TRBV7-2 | CASSPPGTGTNTGELFF
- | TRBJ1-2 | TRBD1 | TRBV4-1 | CASSQGQDWNYGYTF
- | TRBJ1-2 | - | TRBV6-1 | CASTTEPGTGGGYTF
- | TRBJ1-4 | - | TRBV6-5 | CASSYSMGREKLFF
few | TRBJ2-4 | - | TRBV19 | CASSFLRGGIQYF
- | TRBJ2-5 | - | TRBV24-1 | CATSDFGWNQETQYF
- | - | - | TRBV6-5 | CASSYVGEKKTQYF
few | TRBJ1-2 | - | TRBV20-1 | CSARDGRVGNYGYTF
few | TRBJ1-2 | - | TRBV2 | CASRMGTRTYGYTF
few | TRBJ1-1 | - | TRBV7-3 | CASSSRMNTEAFF
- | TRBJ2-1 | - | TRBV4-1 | CASSQSRGANNEQFF
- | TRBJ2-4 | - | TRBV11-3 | CASRLPGDNKNIQYF
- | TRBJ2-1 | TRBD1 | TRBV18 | CASSPGQGYNEQFF
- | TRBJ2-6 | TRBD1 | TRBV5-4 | CASGLPQTGGGANVLTF
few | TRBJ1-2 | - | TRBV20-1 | CSAPDRPGGYTF
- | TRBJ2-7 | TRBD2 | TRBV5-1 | CASSTMGLVTEEQYF
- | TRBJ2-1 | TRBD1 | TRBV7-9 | CASSLVGQGKNYNEQFF
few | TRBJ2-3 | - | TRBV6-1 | CASSEDGRSTDTQYF
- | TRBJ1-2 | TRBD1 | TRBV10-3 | CAISAGQGTYGYTF
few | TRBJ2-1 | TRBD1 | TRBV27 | CASSPIQGAVGNEQFF
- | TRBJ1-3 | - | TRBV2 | CASTEQGGGNTIYF
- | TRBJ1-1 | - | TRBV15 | CATSRREENTEAFF
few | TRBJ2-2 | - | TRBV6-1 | CASSDPRRNTGELFF
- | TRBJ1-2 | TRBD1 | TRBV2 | CASSLETGAPGYTF
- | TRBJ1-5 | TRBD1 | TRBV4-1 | CASSQQGTVSQPQHF
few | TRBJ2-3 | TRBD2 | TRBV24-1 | CATSDPLAGGSDTQYF
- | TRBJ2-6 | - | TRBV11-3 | CASSFGGDGANVLTF
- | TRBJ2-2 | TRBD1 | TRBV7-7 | CASSLGTGVANTGELFF
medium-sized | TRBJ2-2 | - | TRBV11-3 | CASSYRTVNTGELFF
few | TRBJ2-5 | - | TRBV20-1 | CSARAGTQYF
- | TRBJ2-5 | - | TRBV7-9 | CASSLAAPLETQYF
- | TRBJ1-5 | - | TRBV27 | CASSSDGYQPQHF
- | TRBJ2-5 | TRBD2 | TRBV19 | CASSILGGARETQYF
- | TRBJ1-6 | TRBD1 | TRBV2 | CASSEVQGAISPLHF
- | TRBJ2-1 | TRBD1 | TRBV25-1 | CASSEYDRGDNEQFF
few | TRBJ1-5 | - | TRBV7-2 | CASSPRGGGDYSNQPQHF
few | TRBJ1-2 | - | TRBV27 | CASSLFNGNYGYTF
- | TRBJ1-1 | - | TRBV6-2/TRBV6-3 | CASSQGRTEAFF
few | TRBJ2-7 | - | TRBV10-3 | CAIRRHQSSYEQYF
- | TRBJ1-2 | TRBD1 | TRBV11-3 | CASSPTGQLYYGYTF
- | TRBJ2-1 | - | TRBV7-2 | CASSPRTKNEQFF
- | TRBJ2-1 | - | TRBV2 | CASSMGSIGEQFF
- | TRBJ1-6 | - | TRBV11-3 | CASSLRGVQGSPLHF
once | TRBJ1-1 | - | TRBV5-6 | CASSVRSTEAFF
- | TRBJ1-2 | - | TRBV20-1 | CSARDGRNYGYTF
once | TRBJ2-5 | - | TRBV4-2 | CASSQGRLQETQYF
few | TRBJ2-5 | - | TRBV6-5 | CASSYGGGQGGTQYF
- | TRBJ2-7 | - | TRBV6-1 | CASSEADSDYEQYF
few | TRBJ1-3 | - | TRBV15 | CATSRHREIPIYF
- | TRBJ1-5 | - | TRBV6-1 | CASRVGTNQPQHF
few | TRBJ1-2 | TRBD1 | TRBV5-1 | CASSPGQGVPNYGYTF
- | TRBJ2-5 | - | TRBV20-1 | CSARDPTQGQETQYF
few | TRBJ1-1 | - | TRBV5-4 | CASSFLGAEAFF
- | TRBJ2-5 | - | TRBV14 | CASSRRTAQETQYF
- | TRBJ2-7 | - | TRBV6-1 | CASSRALSSTIYEQYF
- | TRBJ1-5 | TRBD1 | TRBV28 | CASSSRTGMGVNQPQHF